The 10 T cell receptor beta chains listed next were all sequenced from one sample in a study of technical replicates of blood from a handful of donors. Data came from immunoSEQ multiplex PCR; TCRdb stores just in-frame clones and leaves some out. Among tens of thousands of clones, about 98% were seen once, and the ten largest hold over 0.15%. Source material: T cells isolated from PBMCs. The receptors here all came from a human donor in good health.

CDR3 nucleotide sequence: TGTGCCAGCAGTGGTGCCCTACGGAACACTGAAGCTTTCTTT. Its translation: CASSGALRNTEAFF. The rearrangement uses TRBV25-1 and TRBJ1-1; no definite D call. V was trimmed by 4 bases and J by 1 base, leaving 10 bases between them. The CDR3 runs to 14 residues. The germline V gene has CDR1 MGHDK and CDR2 SYGVNS.

V and J are TRBV7-2 and TRBJ1-2; D is perhaps TRBD1 (5 bases). V lost 3 bases and J 3 bases, leaving 8 bases between the germline ends. The germline V gene has CDR1 SGHTA and CDR2 FQGNSA. This CDR3 spans 13 amino acids. CDR3 region: CASSFGRDYGYTF. CDR3 sequence (DNA): TGTGCCAGCAGCTTTGGCAGGGACTATGGCTACACCTTC. Using reference TRBV7-2 and TRBJ1-2 for the parts outside the CDR3, the full variable domain is GAGVSQSPSNKVTEKGKDVELRCDPISGHTALYWYRQSLGQGLEFLIYFQGNSAPDKSGLPSDRFSAERTGGSVSTLTIQRTQQEDSAVYLCASSFGRDYGYTFGSGTRLTVV.

V is TRBV7-2 and J is TRBJ2-5; D possibly corresponds to TRBD1 (5 bases). The CDR3 consists of 17 residues. The germline V gene encodes CDR1 SGHTA and CDR2 FQGNSA. The germline V and J ends were trimmed by 1 base and 4 bases, with 19 bases remaining between them. The CDR3 region is CASSLGVDIRTPETQYF. CDR3 DNA sequence: TGTGCCAGCAGCTTAGGGGTGGACATACGGACCCCAGAGACCCAGTACTTC.

Only one count was recorded for this clone. The chain has TRBV7-9 and TRBJ2-7; 8 bases are shared with TRBD1. V was clipped by 5 bases and J by 2 bases; unmatched bases: 5. The germline V gene has CDR1 SEHNR and CDR2 FQNEAQ (reference sequence). The CDR3 loop spans 14 amino acids. The CDR3 region is CASSPPGGPYEQYF. In DNA, the CDR3 is TGTGCCAGCAGCCCCCCAGGGGGCCCCTACGAGCAGTACTTC.

The chain is built from TRBV29-1 and TRBJ2-2, with a tentative D call TRBD1 (5 bases). V lost 4 bases and J lost 5, with 11 bases in between. Germline CDR1 reads SQVTM; CDR2 reads ANQGSEA. This CDR3 has 13 residues. This CDR3 is CSVAWQGTGELFF. For the CDR3, the DNA is TGCAGCGTTGCTTGGCAGGGAACCGGGGAGCTGTTTTTT.

J is TRBJ2-7 and V is TRBV28, with 8 nucleotides matching TRBD1. CDR1 is MDHEN and CDR2 is SYDVKM in the germline V gene. The CDR3 covers 14 residues. The V segment lost 5 bases and the J segment 5 bases; nucleotides outside the gene matches: 8. The DNA for the CDR3 is TGTGCCAGCAGTCCCCGGGACAGGCCCCACGAGCAGTACTTC. Its translation is CASSPRDRPHEQYF.

This clone was found once. The chain is built from TRBV5-1 and TRBJ2-1, with D uncertain. Germline lookup yields CDR1 SGHRS and CDR2 YFSETQ. This CDR3 contains 11 residues. V lost 2 bases, J lost 10 bases, and 7 bases lay in between. The CDR3 loop reads CASSFYAEQFF. DNA for the CDR3: TGCGCCAGCAGCTTCTATGCGGAGCAGTTCTTC.

The J gene is TRBJ1-2, the V gene TRBV5-5, with D possibly matching TRBD1 (5 bases). This CDR3 is 14 amino acids long. Trimming removed 4 bases at V and 0 bases at J, with 10 bases between. Germline V gene sequence: CDR1 SGHKS, CDR2 YYEKEE (reference sequence). CDR3 residues: CASSPIGANYGYTF. The CDR3 region has the DNA TGTGCCAGCAGCCCTATAGGGGCTAACTATGGCTACACCTTC. Together with reference TRBV5-5 and TRBJ1-2, the CDR3 gives the full variable domain: DAGVTQSPTHLIKTRGQQVTLRCSPISGHKSVSWYQQVLGQGPQFIFQYYEKEERGRGNFPDRFSARQFPNYSSELNVNALLLGDSALYLCASSPIGANYGYTFGSGTRLTVV.

The chain combines TRBV29-1 with TRBJ1-3; tentative D call: TRBD1 (6 bases). Germline loops: CDR1 SQVTM, CDR2 ANQGSEA. The CDR3 runs to 15 residues. The ends were cut back, 3 bases at V and 1 base at J, with 13 bases in the middle. CDR3: CSVEEQGTSGNTIYF. As DNA, the CDR3 is TGCAGCGTTGAGGAACAGGGCACTTCTGGAAACACCATATATTTT.

CDR3 DNA: TGCAGCCAAGGGACTCGCCTTTCAGATACGCAGTATTTT. Translation: CSQGTRLSDTQYF. J is TRBJ2-3 and V is TRBV29-1, with D possibly TRBD2 on 6 matching bases. Germline V gives CDR1 SQVTM, CDR2 ANQGSEA. Trimming stripped 8 bases from V and 4 bases from J, with 16 bases between. This CDR3 has 13 amino acids.